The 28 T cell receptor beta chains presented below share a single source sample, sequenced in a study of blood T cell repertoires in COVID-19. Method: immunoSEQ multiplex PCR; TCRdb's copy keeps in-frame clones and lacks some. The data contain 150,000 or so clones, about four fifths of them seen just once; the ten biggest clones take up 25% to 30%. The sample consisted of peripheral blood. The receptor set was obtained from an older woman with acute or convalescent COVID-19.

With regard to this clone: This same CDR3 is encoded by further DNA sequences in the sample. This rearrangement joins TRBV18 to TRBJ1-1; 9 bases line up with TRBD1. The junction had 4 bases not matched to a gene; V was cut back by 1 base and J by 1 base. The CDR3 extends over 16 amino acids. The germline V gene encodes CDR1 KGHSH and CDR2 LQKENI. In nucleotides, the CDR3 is TGTGCCAGCTCACCACGGGGACAGGGACAGAACACTGAAGCTTTCTTT. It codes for CASSPRGQGQNTEAFF.

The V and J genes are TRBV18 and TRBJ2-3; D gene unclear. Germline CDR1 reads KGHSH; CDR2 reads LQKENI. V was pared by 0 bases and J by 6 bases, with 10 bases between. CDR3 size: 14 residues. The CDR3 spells CASSPPVLQDTQYF. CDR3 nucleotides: TGTGCCAGCTCACCACCGGTCCTTCAGGATACGCAGTATTTT. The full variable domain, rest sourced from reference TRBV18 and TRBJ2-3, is NAGVMQNPRHLVRRRGQEARLRCSPMKGHSHVYWYRQLPEEGLKFMVYLQKENIIDESGMPKERFSAEFPKEGPSILRIQQVVRGDSAAYFCASSPPVLQDTQYFGPGTRLTVL.

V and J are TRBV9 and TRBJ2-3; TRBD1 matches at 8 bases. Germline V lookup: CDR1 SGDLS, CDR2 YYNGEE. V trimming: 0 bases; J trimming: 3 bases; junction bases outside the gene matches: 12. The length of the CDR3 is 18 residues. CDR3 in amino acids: CASSVGVSGTGLTDTQYF. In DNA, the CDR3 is TGTGCCAGCAGCGTAGGAGTCTCCGGGACAGGACTTACAGATACGCAGTATTTT.

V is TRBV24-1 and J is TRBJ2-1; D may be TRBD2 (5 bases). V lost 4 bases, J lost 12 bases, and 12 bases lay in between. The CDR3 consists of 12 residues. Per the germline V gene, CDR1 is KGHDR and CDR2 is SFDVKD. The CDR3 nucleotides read TGTGCCACCAGTGACCCTCTAGCCCTGCAGTTCTTC. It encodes CATSDPLALQFF.

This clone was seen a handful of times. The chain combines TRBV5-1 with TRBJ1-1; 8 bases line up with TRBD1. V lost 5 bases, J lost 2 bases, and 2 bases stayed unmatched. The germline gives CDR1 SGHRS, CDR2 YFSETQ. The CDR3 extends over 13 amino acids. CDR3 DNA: TGCGCCAGCAGGGCAGGGGGCAACACTGAAGCTTTCTTT. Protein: CASRAGGNTEAFF. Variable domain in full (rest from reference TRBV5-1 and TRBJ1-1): KAGVTQTPRYLIKTRGQQVTLSCSPISGHRSVSWYQQTPGQGLQFLFEYFSETQRNKGNFPGRFSGRQFSNSRSEMNVSTLELGDSALYLCASRAGGNTEAFFGQGTRLTVV.

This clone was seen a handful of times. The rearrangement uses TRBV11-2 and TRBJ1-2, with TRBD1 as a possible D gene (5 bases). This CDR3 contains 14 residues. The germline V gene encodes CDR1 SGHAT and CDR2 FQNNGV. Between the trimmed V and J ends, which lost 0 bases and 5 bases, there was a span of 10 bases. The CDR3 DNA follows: TGTGCCAGCAGCTTAGATGGGGCGGAATATGGCTACACCTTC. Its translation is CASSLDGAEYGYTF.

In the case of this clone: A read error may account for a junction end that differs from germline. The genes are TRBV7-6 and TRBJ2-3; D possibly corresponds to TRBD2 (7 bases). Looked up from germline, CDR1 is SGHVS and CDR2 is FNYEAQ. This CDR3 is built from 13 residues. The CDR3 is CASSPGGPDMQYF. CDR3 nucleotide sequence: TGTGCCAGCAGCCCGGGGGGCCCAGATATGCAGTATTTT.

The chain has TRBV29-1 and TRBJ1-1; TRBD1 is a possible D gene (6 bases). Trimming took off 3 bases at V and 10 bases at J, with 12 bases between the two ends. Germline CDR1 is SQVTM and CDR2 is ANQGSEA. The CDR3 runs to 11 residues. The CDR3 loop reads CSVDKQGAAFF. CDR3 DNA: TGCAGCGTTGATAAACAGGGAGCAGCTTTCTTT.

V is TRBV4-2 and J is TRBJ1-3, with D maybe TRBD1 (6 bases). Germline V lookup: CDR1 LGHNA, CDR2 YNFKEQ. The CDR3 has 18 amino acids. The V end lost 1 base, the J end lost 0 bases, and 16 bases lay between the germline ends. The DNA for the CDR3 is TGTGCCAGCAGCCAAGGTGGAGGGGGGGCCCGCTCTGGAAACACCATATATTTT. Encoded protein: CASSQGGGGARSGNTIYF.

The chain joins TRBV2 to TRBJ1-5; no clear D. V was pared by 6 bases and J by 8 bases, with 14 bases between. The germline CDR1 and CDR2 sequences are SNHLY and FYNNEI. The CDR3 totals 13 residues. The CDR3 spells CASRTEVGKPQHF. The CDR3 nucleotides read TGTGCCAGCAGGACGGAGGTCGGGAAGCCCCAGCATTTT.

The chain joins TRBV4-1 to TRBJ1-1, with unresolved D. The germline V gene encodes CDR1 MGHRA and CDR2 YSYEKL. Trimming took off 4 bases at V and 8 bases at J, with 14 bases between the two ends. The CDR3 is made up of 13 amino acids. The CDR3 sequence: CASSPSRYWEAFF. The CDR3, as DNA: TGCGCCAGCAGCCCCTCCCGATACTGGGAAGCTTTCTTT.

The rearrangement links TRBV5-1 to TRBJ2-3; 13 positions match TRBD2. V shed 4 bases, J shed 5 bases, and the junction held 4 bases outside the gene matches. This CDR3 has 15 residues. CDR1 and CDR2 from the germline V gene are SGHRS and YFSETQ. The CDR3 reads CASSLGLAGLDTQYF. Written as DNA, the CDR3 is TGCGCCAGCAGCCTGGGACTAGCGGGGCTAGATACGCAGTATTTT.

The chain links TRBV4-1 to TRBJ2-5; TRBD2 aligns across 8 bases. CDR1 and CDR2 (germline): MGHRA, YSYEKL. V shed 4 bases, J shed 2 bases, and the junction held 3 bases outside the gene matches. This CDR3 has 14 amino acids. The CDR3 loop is CASSRAGVQETQYF. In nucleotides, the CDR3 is TGCGCCAGCAGCCGAGCGGGGGTACAAGAGACCCAGTACTTC.

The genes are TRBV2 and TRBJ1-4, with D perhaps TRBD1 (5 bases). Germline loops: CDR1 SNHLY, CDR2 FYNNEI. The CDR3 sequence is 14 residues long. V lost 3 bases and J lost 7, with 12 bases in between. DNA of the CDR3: TGTGCCAGCAGTGACAGGGTGTCCGCTGAAAAACTGTTTTTT. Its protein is CASSDRVSAEKLFF.

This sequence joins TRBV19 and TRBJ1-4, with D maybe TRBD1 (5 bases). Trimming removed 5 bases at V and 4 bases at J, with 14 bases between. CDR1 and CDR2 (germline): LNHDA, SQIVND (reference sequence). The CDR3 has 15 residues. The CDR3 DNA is TGTGCCAGTAGTCCCTTTGGGGGGATTAATGAAAAACTGTTTTTT. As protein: CASSPFGGINEKLFF.

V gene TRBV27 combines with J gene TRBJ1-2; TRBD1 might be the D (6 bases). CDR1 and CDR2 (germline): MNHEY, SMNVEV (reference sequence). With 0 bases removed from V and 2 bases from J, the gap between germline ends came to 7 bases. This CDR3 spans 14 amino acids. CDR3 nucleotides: TGTGCCAGCAGTTTATCCACAGGGAACTATGGCTACACCTTC. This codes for CASSLSTGNYGYTF.

DNA of the CDR3: TGTGCCAGCAGCTCCCATGGACAGGGGGCATGGAATGAGCAGTTCTTC. This sequence encodes CASSSHGQGAWNEQFF. V and J are TRBV7-2 and TRBJ2-1; 11 positions agree with TRBD1. The CDR3 loop spans 16 amino acids. Germline CDR1 reads SGHTA; CDR2 reads FQGNSA. V was pared by 4 bases and J by 7 bases, with 9 bases of the junction left unmatched.

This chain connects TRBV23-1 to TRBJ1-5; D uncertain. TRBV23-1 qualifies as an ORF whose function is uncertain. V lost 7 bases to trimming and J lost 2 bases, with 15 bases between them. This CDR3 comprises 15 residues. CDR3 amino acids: CASTSNGNCNQPQHF. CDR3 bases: TGCGCCAGCACCTCCAACGGTAATTGCAATCAGCCCCAGCATTTT.

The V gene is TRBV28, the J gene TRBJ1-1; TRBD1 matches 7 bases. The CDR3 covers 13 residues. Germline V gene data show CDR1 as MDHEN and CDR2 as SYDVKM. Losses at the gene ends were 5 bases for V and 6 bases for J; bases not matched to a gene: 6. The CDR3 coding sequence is TGTGCCAGCAGTGACAGGGTACCGGCTGAAGCTTTCTTT. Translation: CASSDRVPAEAFF.

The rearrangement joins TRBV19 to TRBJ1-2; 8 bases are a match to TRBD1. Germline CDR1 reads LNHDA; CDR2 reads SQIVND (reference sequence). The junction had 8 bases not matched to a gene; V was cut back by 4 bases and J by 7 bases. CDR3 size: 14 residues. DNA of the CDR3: TGTGCCAGTAGTACCGGACAGGGAGTAGGTGGCTACACCTTC. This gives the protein CASSTGQGVGGYTF.

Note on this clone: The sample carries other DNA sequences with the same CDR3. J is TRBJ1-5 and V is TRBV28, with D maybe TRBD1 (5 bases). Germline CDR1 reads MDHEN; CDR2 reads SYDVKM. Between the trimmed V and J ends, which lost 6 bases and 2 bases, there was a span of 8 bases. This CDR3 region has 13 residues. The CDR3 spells CASSWGGNQPQHF. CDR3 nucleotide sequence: TGTGCCAGCAGCTGGGGGGGCAATCAGCCCCAGCATTTT.

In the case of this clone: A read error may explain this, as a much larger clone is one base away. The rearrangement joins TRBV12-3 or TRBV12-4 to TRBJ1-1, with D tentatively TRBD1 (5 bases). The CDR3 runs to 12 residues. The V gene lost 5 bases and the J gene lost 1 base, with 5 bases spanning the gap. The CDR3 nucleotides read TGTGCCAGCAGTGACAGGAACACTGAAGCTTTCTTT. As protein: CASSDRNTEAFF.

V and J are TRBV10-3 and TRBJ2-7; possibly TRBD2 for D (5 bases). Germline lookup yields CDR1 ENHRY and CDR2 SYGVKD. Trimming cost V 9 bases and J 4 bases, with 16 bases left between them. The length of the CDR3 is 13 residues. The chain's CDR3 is CAIRTAESYEQYF. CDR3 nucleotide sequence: TGTGCCATTAGGACTGCGGAGTCATACGAGCAGTACTTC.

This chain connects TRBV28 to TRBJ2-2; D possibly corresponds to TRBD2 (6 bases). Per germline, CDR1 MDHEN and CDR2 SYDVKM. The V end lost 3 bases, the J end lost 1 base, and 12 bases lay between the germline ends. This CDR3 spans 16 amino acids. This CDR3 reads CASSFSGERNTGELFF. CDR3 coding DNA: TGTGCCAGCAGTTTTTCGGGGGAGCGGAACACCGGGGAGCTGTTTTTT. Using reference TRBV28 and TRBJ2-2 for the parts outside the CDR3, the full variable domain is DVKVTQSSRYLVKRTGEKVFLECVQDMDHENMFWYRQDPGLGLRLIYFSYDVKMKEKGDIPEGYSVSREKKERFSLILESASTNQTSMYLCASSFSGERNTGELFFGEGSRLTVL.

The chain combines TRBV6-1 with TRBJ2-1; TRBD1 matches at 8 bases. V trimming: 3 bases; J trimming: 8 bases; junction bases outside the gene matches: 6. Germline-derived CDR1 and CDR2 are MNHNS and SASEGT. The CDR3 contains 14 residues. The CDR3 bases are TGTGCCAGCAGTGACAGGGGGCTTGTGGATGAGCAGTTCTTC. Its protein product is CASSDRGLVDEQFF.

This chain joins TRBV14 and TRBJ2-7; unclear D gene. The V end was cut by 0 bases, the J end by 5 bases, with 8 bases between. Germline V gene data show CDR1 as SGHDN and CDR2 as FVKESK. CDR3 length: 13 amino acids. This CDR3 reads CASSQDQVNEQYF. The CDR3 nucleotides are TGTGCCAGCAGCCAAGACCAGGTAAACGAGCAGTACTTC.

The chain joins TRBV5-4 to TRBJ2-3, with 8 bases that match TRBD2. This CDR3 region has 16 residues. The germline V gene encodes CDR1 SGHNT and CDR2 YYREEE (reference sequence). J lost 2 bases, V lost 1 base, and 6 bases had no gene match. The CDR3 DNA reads TGTGCCAGCAGCTTGCGTAGCGGGGCATACACAGATACGCAGTATTTT. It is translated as CASSLRSGAYTDTQYF.

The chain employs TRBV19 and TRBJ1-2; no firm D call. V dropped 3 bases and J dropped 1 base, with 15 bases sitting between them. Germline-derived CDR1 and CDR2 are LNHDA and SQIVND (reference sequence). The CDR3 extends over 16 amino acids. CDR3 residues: CASSIDSARYNYGYTF. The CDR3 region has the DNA TGTGCCAGTAGTATCGACTCAGCGAGGTATAACTATGGCTACACCTTC.